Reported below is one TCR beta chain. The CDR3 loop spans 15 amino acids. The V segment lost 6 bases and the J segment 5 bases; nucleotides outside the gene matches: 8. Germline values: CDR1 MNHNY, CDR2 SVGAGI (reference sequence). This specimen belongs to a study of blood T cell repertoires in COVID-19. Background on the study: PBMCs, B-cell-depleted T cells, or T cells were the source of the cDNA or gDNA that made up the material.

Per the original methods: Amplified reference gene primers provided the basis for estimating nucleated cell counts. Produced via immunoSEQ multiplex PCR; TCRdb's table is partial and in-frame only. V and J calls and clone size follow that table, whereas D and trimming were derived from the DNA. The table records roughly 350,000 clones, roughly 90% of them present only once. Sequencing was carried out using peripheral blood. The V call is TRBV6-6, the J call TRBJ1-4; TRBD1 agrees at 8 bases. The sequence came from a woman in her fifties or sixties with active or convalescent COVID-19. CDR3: CASRTWTGLNEKLFF. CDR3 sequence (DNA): TGTGCCAGCAGAACGTGGACAGGGCTGAATGAAAAACTGTTTTTT.